The 18 T cell receptor beta chains in this list originate from one sample, sequenced in a study of blood T cell repertoires in COVID-19. The protocol was immunoSEQ multiplex PCR, while the TCRdb copy is restricted to in-frame clones and leaves out a portion. The sample has approximately 200,000 clones, roughly 84% seen once. Sequencing input: peripheral blood. The receptors here all came from a middle-aged man with acute or convalescent COVID-19.

The V call is TRBV18, the J call TRBJ2-7, with TRBD1 as a possible D gene (6 bases). Germline V gene lookup returns CDR1 KGHSH and CDR2 LQKENI. The V gene lost 1 base and the J gene lost 0 bases, with 13 bases spanning the gap. The CDR3 has 16 amino acids. The CDR3 protein is CASSPRQQGSSYEQYF. CDR3 DNA: TGTGCCAGCTCACCACGCCAACAGGGTTCCTCCTACGAGCAGTACTTC.

The chain has TRBV18 and TRBJ1-2; TRBD1 aligns across 12 bases. Germline V CDR1 and CDR2: KGHSH, LQKENI. This CDR3 spans 16 amino acids. V was clipped by 6 bases and J by 4 bases; unmatched bases: 9. Written as DNA, the CDR3 is TGTGCCAGCTCTGGGACAGGGGGCGCCCTGGGCTATGGCTACACCTTC. Its protein is CASSGTGGALGYGYTF.

The chain is built from TRBV10-3 and TRBJ1-1, with TRBD1 matching 7 bases. This CDR3 comprises 13 residues. Trimming took 7 bases from V and 0 from J; bases not matched to a gene: 2. Germline lookup yields CDR1 ENHRY and CDR2 SYGVKD. The CDR3 loop reads CAITDRLNTEAFF. In nucleotides, the CDR3 is TGTGCCATCACGGACAGGTTGAACACTGAAGCTTTCTTT.

This clone was counted only a few times. The chain joins TRBV5-1 to TRBJ1-1, with no clear D. The CDR3 is made up of 15 amino acids. CDR1 is SGHRS, CDR2 YFSETQ, per germline. V dropped 5 bases and J dropped 3 bases, with 17 bases sitting between them. CDR3 loop: CASSMGGLGDTEAFF. The DNA for the CDR3 is TGCGCCAGCAGTATGGGAGGCCTCGGGGACACTGAAGCTTTCTTT.

The chain employs TRBV13 and TRBJ1-2, with D maybe TRBD1 (6 bases). Germline V gene data show CDR1 as PRHDT and CDR2 as FYEKMQ (reference sequence). V lost 0 bases and J lost 5, with 13 bases in between. This CDR3 has 15 residues. The CDR3 DNA sequence: TGTGCCAGCAGCTTAGGTCGGGGGGCAAGGTATGGCTACACCTTC. Translated, it gives CASSLGRGARYGYTF.

The genes are TRBV15 and TRBJ2-1; the match to TRBD2 covers 7 bases. The V and J ends lost 1 base and 6 bases, in that order; junction bases with no gene match: 9. In germline, CDR1 is LNHNV, CDR2 YYDKDF (reference sequence). There are 16 residues in the CDR3. The CDR3 DNA reads as TGTGCCACCAGCAGAGGGGAGGGAGCTATCTCCAATGAGCAGTTCTTC. Translation gives CATSRGEGAISNEQFF.

The chain has TRBV9 and TRBJ1-1; D call uncertain. CDR3 length: 14 residues. Looked up from germline, CDR1 is SGDLS and CDR2 is YYNGEE. Deletions cut 0 bases from V and 1 base from J, with 7 bases between. The CDR3 loop reads CASSVGRGNTEAFF. CDR3 DNA: TGTGCCAGCAGCGTAGGGCGGGGGAACACTGAAGCTTTCTTT. Full variable domain (rest looked up from reference TRBV9 and TRBJ1-1): DSGVTQTPKHLITATGQRVTLRCSPRSGDLSVYWYQQSLDQGLQFLIQYYNGEERAKGNILERFSAQQFPDLHSELNLSSLELGDSALYFCASSVGRGNTEAFFGQGTRLTVV.

J is TRBJ1-4 and V is TRBV30, with 8 bases lining up with TRBD1. With 3 bases clipped from V and 7 bases from J, the junction kept 10 bases outside the gene matches. The germline V gene encodes CDR1 GTSNPN and CDR2 SVGIG (reference sequence). The CDR3 runs 15 residues. The CDR3 loop reads CAWRTGQGKSEKLFF. CDR3 nucleotides: TGTGCCTGGAGAACCGGACAGGGCAAAAGTGAAAAACTGTTTTTT.

CDR3 nucleotides: TGTGCCATCAGTGACCTAGCGGGGGGGCCAAGTAATGAGCAGTTCTTC. Residues: CAISDLAGGPSNEQFF. The V call is TRBV10-3, the J call TRBJ2-1, with 12 bases aligning to TRBD2. Germline loops: CDR1 ENHRY, CDR2 SYGVKD. Trimming cost V 3 bases and J 7 bases; bases outside gene matches: 7. The length of the CDR3 is 16 residues.

The rearrangement links TRBV5-5 to TRBJ2-5, with TRBD2 matching 7 bases. CDR3 length: 16 residues. J gave up 1 base and V 2 bases, and 8 bases lay outside the gene matches. Germline V gene data show CDR1 as SGHKS and CDR2 as YYEKEE (reference sequence). As DNA, the CDR3 is TGTGCCAGCAGCTTATTGGGGAGCGGGGCCCAAGAGACCCAGTACTTC. Translated: CASSLLGSGAQETQYF.

The chain has TRBV14 and TRBJ1-1; no firm D call. The germline V gene has CDR1 SGHDN and CDR2 FVKESK. Trimming took 6 bases from V and 7 from J, leaving 12 bases between them. The CDR3 is made up of 12 amino acids. CDR3 residues: CASRGNRREAFF. The CDR3 DNA is TGTGCCAGCAGGGGCAATCGACGTGAAGCTTTCTTT.

The chain recombines TRBV3-1 (or the pseudogene TRBV3-2) with TRBJ1-1; no definite D call. CDR1 and CDR2 from the germline V gene are LGHDT and YNNKEL (reference sequence). Trimming removed 4 bases from V and 7 bases from J, with 13 bases in between. The CDR3 consists of 13 residues. The CDR3 loop is CASSLFSAVEAFF. The CDR3 region has the DNA TGTGCCAGCAGCCTCTTCTCGGCGGTTGAAGCTTTCTTT.

The rearrangement links TRBV10-3 to TRBJ1-2, with D unresolved. CDR1 is ENHRY, CDR2 SYGVKD, per germline. Trimming stripped 3 bases from V and 0 bases from J, with 8 bases between. The CDR3 totals 14 residues. CDR3 coding DNA: TGTGCCATCAGTGACCCCGGTACTAACTATGGCTACACCTTC. Protein sequence: CAISDPGTNYGYTF.

The J gene is TRBJ1-2, the V gene TRBV4-3; D may be TRBD1 (6 bases). The V gene lost 3 bases and the J gene lost 7 bases, with 12 bases spanning the gap. CDR3 length equals 13 residues. The germline CDR1 and CDR2 sequences are LGHNA and YSLEER. The CDR3 sequence is CASSQQGSGGYTF. In DNA, the CDR3 is TGCGCCAGCAGCCAGCAGGGGTCGGGTGGCTACACCTTC.

This chain connects TRBV30 to TRBJ2-7; 7 positions agree with TRBD2. The J segment lost 4 bases and the V segment lost 0 bases, leaving 6 bases of the junction unmatched. The CDR3 is made up of 14 amino acids. From germline, CDR1 is GTSNPN and CDR2 SVGIG (reference sequence). This CDR3 is CAWSVWTSRYEQYF. CDR3 nucleotides: TGTGCCTGGAGTGTCTGGACTAGTCGTTACGAGCAGTACTTC.

The chain employs TRBV6-5 and TRBJ1-2; 10 bases are shared with TRBD1. Losses at the gene ends were 4 bases for V and 3 bases for J; bases not matched to a gene: 5. The CDR3 runs to 15 residues. CDR1 is MNHEY, CDR2 SVGAGI, per germline. CDR3 residues: CASSSSGTGDYGYTF. CDR3 bases: TGTGCCAGCAGTTCCTCCGGGACAGGGGACTATGGCTACACCTTC.

The V gene is TRBV10-3, the J gene TRBJ2-2; TRBD1 is a possible D gene (6 bases). The CDR3 length is 16 residues. Germline values: CDR1 ENHRY, CDR2 SYGVKD. V was shortened by 1 base and J by 2 bases, with 11 bases between the two germline ends. The CDR3 loop reads CAISEWGQGNTGELFF. The CDR3 coding sequence is TGTGCCATCAGTGAGTGGGGGCAGGGAAACACCGGGGAGCTGTTTTTT.

This clone was seen only a few times. The J gene is TRBJ1-5, the V gene TRBV5-5; D possibly corresponds to TRBD1 (6 bases). CDR1 and CDR2 from the germline V gene are SGHKS and YYEKEE (reference sequence). The CDR3 spans 14 residues. V was pared by 4 bases and J by 4 bases, with 12 bases between. This CDR3 is CASSADRLNQPQHF. The CDR3 DNA follows: TGTGCCAGCAGCGCCGACAGGCTTAATCAGCCCCAGCATTTT.